Following are 30 T cell receptor beta chains from one sample sequenced in a study of cytomegalovirus exposure and HLA in healthy donors. The PCR had 60 Vbeta and 13 Jbeta primers. The method was immunoSEQ multiplex PCR; TCRdb's version includes in-frame clones alone and lacks a portion of them. The table shows roughly 290,000 clones, with roughly 90% occurring only once. Sequenced sample: PBMCs. The receptors stem from a woman under 30 in good health and CMV-seronegative.

This clone was found once. The chain recombines TRBV5-1 with TRBJ2-1; 8 nucleotides match TRBD2. This CDR3 region has 15 residues. CDR1 and CDR2 from the germline V gene are SGHRS and YFSETQ. Trimming at V came to 1 base and at J to 4 bases, leaving 4 bases not matched to a gene. This chain's CDR3 is CASSLTGGPYNEQFF. The CDR3, as DNA: TGCGCCAGCAGCTTGACGGGGGGGCCATACAATGAGCAGTTCTTC.

This chain links TRBV12-5 with TRBJ1-6; a possible D gene is TRBD1 (6 bases). With 3 bases removed from V and 4 bases from J, the gap between germline ends came to 19 bases. Per germline, CDR1 LGHNT and CDR2 FRNRAP. This CDR3 has 18 residues. This CDR3 reads CASGLRFGGPKYNSPLHF. The CDR3 bases are TGTGCTAGTGGTTTAAGATTCGGGGGGCCGAAGTATAATTCACCCCTCCACTTT.

V gene TRBV7-6 combines with J gene TRBJ2-7; the match to TRBD2 covers 7 bases. This CDR3 region has 14 residues. The germline CDR1 and CDR2 sequences are SGHVS and FNYEAQ. V dropped 1 base and J dropped 6; count of bases not matched to a gene: 6. The CDR3 bases are TGTGCCAGCAGCTTAGTGGGGGAGGGTGGCGAGCAGTACTTC. Translation: CASSLVGEGGEQYF.

The rearrangement joins TRBV2 to TRBJ1-1; D may be TRBD1 (6 bases). V dropped 10 bases and J dropped 5 bases, with 17 bases sitting between them. The CDR3 is made up of 13 amino acids. CDR1 SNHLY and CDR2 FYNNEI come from the germline V gene. Here the CDR3 DNA reads TGTGCCACCAGAAGGGGGAGGGGTACTGAAGCTTTCTTT. Translated, it gives CATRRGRGTEAFF.

This rearrangement joins TRBV7-6 to TRBJ2-5; unclear D gene. Germline CDR1 and CDR2: SGHVS and FNYEAQ. V was clipped by 5 bases and J by 1 base, with 2 bases between them. CDR3 length: 11 amino acids. The CDR3 spells CASSLQETQYF. The CDR3 bases are TGTGCCAGCAGCCTCCAAGAGACCCAGTACTTC.

The count of this clone is one. The V call is TRBV2, the J call TRBJ1-4; 8 bases map to TRBD1. Germline V lookup: CDR1 SNHLY, CDR2 FYNNEI. The CDR3 runs 15 residues. The V and J ends lost 5 bases and 7 bases, in that order; junction bases with no gene match: 9. The CDR3 reads CASSLQGVGVEKLFF. In DNA, the CDR3 is TGTGCCAGCAGTTTACAGGGGGTTGGGGTTGAAAAACTGTTTTTT.

The V gene is TRBV30, the J gene TRBJ1-1, with D unresolved. Looked up from germline, CDR1 is GTSNPN and CDR2 is SVGIG (reference sequence). The CDR3 contains 13 residues. V dropped 0 bases and J dropped 0 bases, with 5 bases sitting between them. Written as DNA, the CDR3 is TGTGCCTGGAGTGTAAATATGAACACTGAAGCTTTCTTT. It yields the protein CAWSVNMNTEAFF.

The chain carries TRBV5-6 and TRBJ1-6; weak D call: TRBD1 (5 bases). Per the germline V gene, CDR1 is SGHDT and CDR2 is YYEEEE. V shed 1 base and J shed 9 bases, with 11 bases lying between them. The CDR3 covers 14 residues. This chain's CDR3 is CASSLWQGGSPLHF. CDR3 nucleotides: TGTGCCAGCAGCTTGTGGCAGGGAGGTTCACCCCTCCACTTT.

The chain uses TRBV10-3 and TRBJ2-6; tentative D call: TRBD1 (6 bases). V was pared by 3 bases and J by 6 bases, with 15 bases between. There are 16 residues in the CDR3. The germline gives CDR1 ENHRY, CDR2 SYGVKD. As DNA, the CDR3 is TGTGCCATCAGTGATCACAGGGTTTTGACGGCCAACGTCCTGACTTTC. Its protein product is CAISDHRVLTANVLTF.

This chain links TRBV19 with TRBJ1-3; 10 nucleotides line up with TRBD1. V shed 9 bases and J 4 bases; nucleotides not matched to a gene: 6. CDR1 is LNHDA and CDR2 is SQIVND in the germline V gene (reference sequence). This CDR3 is built from 14 residues. The CDR3, as DNA: TGTGCCAGCCTGACAGGGGGCCGCGGAAACACCATATATTTT. Protein sequence: CASLTGGRGNTIYF. The whole variable domain, filled in from reference TRBV19 and TRBJ1-3, reads DGGITQSPKYLFRKEGQNVTLSCEQNLNHDAMYWYRQDPGQGLRLIYYSQIVNDFQKGDIAEGYSVSREKKESFPLTVTSAQKNPTAFYLCASLTGGRGNTIYFGEGSWLTVV.

This rearrangement joins TRBV7-3 to TRBJ1-6, with a possible D match to TRBD1 (5 bases). The CDR3 runs to 14 residues. The germline gives CDR1 SGHTA, CDR2 FQGTGA. Trimming stripped 2 bases from V and 9 bases from J, with 11 bases between. This CDR3 is CASSLGGVSSPLHF. The CDR3 DNA reads as TGTGCCAGCAGCTTAGGGGGGGTTTCTTCACCCCTCCACTTT. The variable domain in full, completed from reference TRBV7-3 and TRBJ1-6, reads GAGVSQTPSNKVTEKGKYVELRCDPISGHTALYWYRQSLGQGPEFLIYFQGTGAADDSGLPNDRFFAVRPEGSVSTLKIQRTERGDSAVYLCASSLGGVSSPLHFGNGTRLTVT.

The chain is built from TRBV11-2 and TRBJ1-2, with unresolved D. With 5 bases removed from V and 8 bases from J, the gap between germline ends came to 15 bases. Germline CDR1 and CDR2: SGHAT and FQNNGV. This CDR3 has 13 amino acids. The CDR3 coding sequence is TGTGCCAGCAGCATCGGGGTCGGGAAGGGCTACACCTTC. It translates to CASSIGVGKGYTF.

As DNA, the CDR3 is TGTGCCAGCAGCTTCCGACAGGCCGTTAACACTGAAGCTTTCTTT. Protein sequence: CASSFRQAVNTEAFF. V gene TRBV7-2 combines with J gene TRBJ1-1; D may be TRBD1 (6 bases). Germline V gene sequence: CDR1 SGHTA, CDR2 FQGNSA. This CDR3 has 15 amino acids. V shed 3 bases and J shed 2 bases, with 13 bases lying between them.

In its sample, this clone was seen once. The chain links TRBV15 to TRBJ1-2; TRBD1 matches 7 bases. The CDR3 totals 14 residues. CDR1 and CDR2 (germline): LNHNV, YYDKDF (reference sequence). Trimming took 1 base from V and 8 from J; bases not matched to a gene: 7. The CDR3 here is CATSRVPGGKGYTF. CDR3 nucleotides: TGTGCCACCAGCAGAGTTCCAGGGGGTAAAGGCTACACCTTC.

The rearrangement links TRBV7-8 to TRBJ2-1, with a tentative D call TRBD1 (6 bases). CDR1 is SGHVS, CDR2 FQNEAQ, per germline. V was cut by 5 bases and J by 5 bases, with 22 bases left in between. This CDR3 is 17 amino acids long. DNA of the CDR3: TGTGCCAGCAGCCCACTAACGCAGGGGCCTAGGGACAATGAGCAGTTCTTC. It translates to CASSPLTQGPRDNEQFF.

CDR3 DNA sequence: TGTGCCAGCAGCGTGGGGGGGGCAGGGGATGGCACCATATATTTT. Translating it yields CASSVGGAGDGTIYF. V usage is TRBV9 and J usage is TRBJ1-3; TRBD1 might be the D (6 bases). The length of the CDR3 is 15 residues. V was trimmed by 2 bases and J by 9 bases, leaving 18 bases between them. Germline V gives CDR1 SGDLS, CDR2 YYNGEE.

The J gene is TRBJ2-2, the V gene TRBV13; D is unresolved. V lost 2 bases and J lost 0, with 13 bases in between. The CDR3 has 17 residues. CDR1 is PRHDT, CDR2 FYEKMQ, per germline (reference sequence). This chain's CDR3 is CASSLYPTTANTGELFF. CDR3 DNA sequence: TGTGCCAGCAGCTTATATCCCACGACTGCGAACACCGGGGAGCTGTTTTTT.

This chain connects TRBV18 to TRBJ2-7, with D uncertain. The CDR3 covers 14 residues. From germline, CDR1 is KGHSH and CDR2 LQKENI. V was clipped by 5 bases and J by 1 base, with 12 bases between them. The CDR3 spells CASSASYGSYEQYF. The CDR3 DNA is TGTGCCAGCTCAGCTTCGTACGGTTCCTACGAGCAGTACTTC.

This clone was detected only once. The chain couples TRBV5-1 to TRBJ1-3, with TRBD1 as a possible D gene (5 bases). Trimming pared 4 bases from V and 0 bases from J, leaving 20 bases between. CDR3 length: 18 residues. Per germline, CDR1 SGHRS and CDR2 YFSETQ. The CDR3 is CASSPDGRQTVSGNTIYF. The CDR3 region has the DNA TGCGCCAGCAGCCCGGACGGGAGACAGACCGTCTCTGGAAACACCATATATTTT.

The chain employs TRBV11-2 and TRBJ1-5, with a possible D match to TRBD1 (5 bases). The CDR3 totals 14 residues. The V gene lost 1 base and the J gene lost 3 bases, with 7 bases spanning the gap. Germline V gene lookup returns CDR1 SGHAT and CDR2 FQNNGV. The CDR3 protein is CASSLATANQPQHF. In DNA, the CDR3 is TGTGCCAGCAGCTTAGCGACAGCCAATCAGCCCCAGCATTTT.

This rearrangement joins TRBV29-1 to TRBJ2-5, with D perhaps matching TRBD2 (6 bases). CDR1 SQVTM and CDR2 ANQGSEA come from the germline V gene. Trimming stripped 7 bases from V and 1 base from J, with 10 bases between. CDR3 length: 12 residues. The CDR3 DNA reads TGCAGCGCCGCCGGGGGCCAAGAGACCCAGTACTTC. This encodes CSAAGGQETQYF. The entire variable domain, with the rest obtained from reference TRBV29-1 and TRBJ2-5, is as follows: SAVISQKPSRDICQRGTSLTIQCQVDSQVTMMFWYRQQPGQSLTLIATANQGSEATYESGFVIDKFPISRPNLTFSTLTVSNMSPEDSSIYLCSAAGGQETQYFGPGTRLLVL.

The gene calls are TRBV27 and TRBJ2-2, with D maybe TRBD2 (5 bases). This CDR3 has 14 residues. V was shortened by 8 bases and J by 4 bases, with 14 bases between the two germline ends. CDR1 is MNHEY and CDR2 is SMNVEV in the germline V gene (reference sequence). The CDR3 nucleotides are TGTGCCAGCCGGTGGTCAGGACTCACCGGGGAGCTGTTTTTT. Residues: CASRWSGLTGELFF.

This chain connects TRBV7-3 to TRBJ2-2; D uncertain. The CDR3 has 13 residues. V lost 6 bases, J lost 4 bases, and 9 bases lay in between. Germline V gives CDR1 SGHTA, CDR2 FQGTGA. The CDR3 DNA reads TGTGCCAGCAGACTCACTTCCACCGGGGAGCTGTTTTTT. Translation: CASRLTSTGELFF.

Worth noting for this clone: One end of the junction varies from germline; a read error may be responsible. The chain couples TRBV7-9 to TRBJ2-2; 9 nucleotides line up with TRBD1. Germline values: CDR1 SEHNR, CDR2 FQNEAQ (reference sequence). This CDR3 is 17 amino acids long. The CDR3 spells CSSSPVRDRDSTGELFF. The CDR3 coding sequence is TGTTCCAGCAGCCCGGTCCGGGACAGGGATAGCACCGGGGAGCTGTTTTTT.

V and J are TRBV18 and TRBJ1-1, with 8 bases matching TRBD1. Unmatched junction bases numbered 13, after V lost 2 bases and J lost 14 bases. The CDR3 spans 14 residues. Germline CDR1 reads KGHSH; CDR2 reads LQKENI. CDR3 sequence reads: CASSPTPGQAEVFF. CDR3 in DNA: TGTGCCAGCTCACCAACCCCGGGACAGGCGGAAGTGTTCTTT. The variable domain in full, completed from reference TRBV18 and TRBJ1-1, reads NAGVMQNPRHLVRRRGQEARLRCSPMKGHSHVYWYRQLPEEGLKFMVYLQKENIIDESGMPKERFSAEFPKEGPSILRIQQVVRGDSAAYFCASSPTPGQAEVFFGQGTRLTVV.

The chain couples TRBV21-1 to TRBJ2-7; the D call of TRBD2 is as the table states it, not checked on the DNA. TRBV21-1 is described as a pseudogene. This CDR3 region has 12 residues. CDR3 sequence: CASSKGAVSPYF. CDR3 in DNA: TGTGCCAGCAGCAAAGGCGCGGTTTCTCCGTACTTC.

V and J are TRBV19 and TRBJ1-1; 9 bases agree with TRBD1. CDR1 and CDR2 from the germline V gene are LNHDA and SQIVND (reference sequence). This CDR3 has 14 residues. The junction had 5 bases not matched to a gene; V was cut back by 4 bases and J by 5 bases. The CDR3 DNA sequence: TGTGCCAGTAGTAAGGGACAGGGTGGGACTGAAGCTTTCTTT. It codes for CASSKGQGGTEAFF.

In DNA, the CDR3 is TGTGCCAGCAGCCGCGAGGGGACAGGGGGCTACGAGCAGTACTTC. It yields the protein CASSREGTGGYEQYF. This chain links TRBV27 with TRBJ2-7; 11 bases are a match to TRBD1. The germline V gene has CDR1 MNHEY and CDR2 SMNVEV (reference sequence). Trimming cost V 6 bases and J 3 bases; bases outside gene matches: 7. This CDR3 is 15 amino acids long.

This clone was recorded only once. This chain joins TRBV21-1 and TRBJ1-1; the table's D gene call, TRBD1, was not cross checked with the DNA. TRBV21-1 is a pseudogene segment. The CDR3 consists of 15 residues. The CDR3 DNA is TGTGCCAGCAGCAAAGAAGGGACAGGTGACATGAAGCTTCTCTTT. It is translated as CASSKEGTGDMKLLF.

The gene calls are TRBV19 and TRBJ2-1; D remains unclear. V was cut by 3 bases and J by 4 bases, with 7 bases left in between. CDR1 and CDR2 from the germline V gene are LNHDA and SQIVND (reference sequence). The length of the CDR3 is 13 residues. Written as DNA, the CDR3 is TGTGCCAGTAGTATCGGTATTTACAATGAGCAGTTCTTC. Its translation: CASSIGIYNEQFF. Filled out from reference TRBV19 and TRBJ2-1, the complete variable domain reads DGGITQSPKYLFRKEGQNVTLSCEQNLNHDAMYWYRQDPGQGLRLIYYSQIVNDFQKGDIAEGYSVSREKKESFPLTVTSAQKNPTAFYLCASSIGIYNEQFFGPGTRLTVL.